This TCR beta chain was identified in a study of cytotoxic CD8 clonotypes in ibrutinib-treated CLL. Study as a whole: The response samples were taken once patients had been treated for a median of about 12 months, range 6 to 36.

The study, taken as a whole, reports: Baseline-level clonality went beyond age-matched healthy donors and moved in step with circulating CD8+ T-cell counts. Under treatment, the uncommon public clonotypes either contracted or remained stable.

V gave up 1 base and J gave up 1 base, with 11 bases separating them. The CDR3 extends over 15 amino acids. The germline CDR1 and CDR2 sequences are SGHVS and FQNEAQ. As for this clone: Its target is unknown.

Clones were read by immunoSEQ multiplex PCR, and TCRdb kept only the in-frame ones, dropping some. The table shows a few hundred thousand clones, with 60% to 80% occurring only once. This TCR was sampled from a human donor with chronic lymphocytic leukemia. V gene TRBV7-8 combines with J gene TRBJ2-7; D tentatively fits TRBD1 or TRBD2 (5 bases each). Sequenced material: PBMCs, taken after 36 months of ibrutinib treatment. The CDR3 sequence: CASSLGLGPSYEQYF. The CDR3 DNA reads as TGTGCCAGCAGCTTAGGGCTGGGACCATCCTACGAGCAGTACTTC.